This entry describes one T cell receptor (beta chain). At one end the junction does not follow the germline gene, possibly because of a read error. With a constant-region primer, TCR beta cDNA was made from 400 to 550 ng of total RNA. Three nested multiplex PCR rounds, a slightly modified ARM-PCR, produced the libraries for TCR beta. Two initial PCR rounds of about 11 cycles each paired TRBV1-TRBV30 forward primers with a C-beta reverse primer. TCRdb re-called the multiplex PCR reads with MiXCR, one entry per CDR3 protein. The sample yields 55,000 to 65,000 distinct CDR3 sequences, 70% to 85% seen once. CDR1 is MNHEY and CDR2 is SVGAGI in the germline V gene. CDR3 size: 15 residues. The sample comes from a study of tumor-infiltrating lymphocytes in primary liver carcinoma. From unsorted bulk tissue weighing roughly 18-30 mg, DNA and RNA were co-extracted. Over 75% viable tumor cells were present in every tumor sample.

The chain combines TRBV6-5 with TRBJ2-2; 7 bases are shared with TRBD2. The material sequenced was liver tumor tissue from sampling region 2. As to subset: tumor region T2, inferior pole. This sequence was found in a man aged 35 to 55 with primary liver carcinoma and hepatitis B virus infection. Here the CDR3 DNA reads TGTGTCAGCAGGTTAACTAGCGTACACACCGGGGAGCAGTTTTTT. Its translation is CVSRLTSVHTGEQFF.